This T cell receptor beta chain was recorded in a study of OX40 agonist ivuxolimab in advanced cancers. Study information: Patients in the trial were receiving intravenous ivuxolimab every 2 weeks, at doses of 0.01 to 10 mg/kg. The mean age was roughly 60 years, ranging from 23 to 79, with around four fifths of participants male. General study findings and limits: With doses of 0.1 to 3.0 mg/kg, CD4+ and CD8+ blood T cells had undergone clonal expansion by week 6.

Exclusion of a patient followed from autoimmune disease history or systemic immunosuppression. Germline CDR1 is SGHTA and CDR2 is FQGNSA. The CDR3 runs 15 residues. Trimming removed 3 bases from V and 6 bases from J; junction bases left unmatched: 8. On this clone itself: Its target is unknown.

Here immunoSEQ multiplex PCR was the method, and the copy in TCRdb shows in-frame clones only, minus some. The sample has 15,000 to 25,000 clones; 85% to 90% are singletons. The V call is TRBV7-2, the J call TRBJ2-7; 10 bases match TRBD1. The sequences come from CD4+ or CD8+ T cells sorted from blood, collected in a trial of the OX40 agonist ivuxolimab. The clonotype was recovered from an adult with an advanced solid tumor such as melanoma, head and neck, liver or kidney cancer. The CDR3 DNA is TGTGCCAGCAGCTTGCCCCCGGGACAGGGGTTCGAGCAGTACTTC. Its translation: CASSLPPGQGFEQYF. Filled out from reference TRBV7-2 and TRBJ2-7, the complete variable domain reads GAGVSQSPSNKVTEKGKDVELRCDPISGHTALYWYRQSLGQGLEFLIYFQGNSAPDKSGLPSDRFSAERTGGSVSTLTIQRTQQEDSAVYLCASSLPPGQGFEQYFGPGTRLTVT.